One and the same sample provided the 13 T cell receptor beta chains below, sequenced in a study of CD8+CD57+ T cells in acquired aplastic anemia. For CDR3 and TCR beta VDJ profiling, genomic DNA was the template used. From the reads, TCRdb called clonotypes with MiXCR, one entry per CDR3 protein. The repertoire holds fewer than 250,000 distinct CDR3 sequences, with roughly half as singletons. The authors sequenced patients whose flow cytometry had shown CD8+CD57+ cell expansion. Sequencing was carried out using sorted CD4+, CD8+, or CD8+CD57+ T cells (not recorded which) from PBMCs. These receptors originate from a human donor with aplastic anemia.

This clonotype was counted many times. This chain joins TRBV4-3 and TRBJ1-2, with D possibly matching TRBD1 (5 bases). Trimming removed 0 bases from V and 3 bases from J, with 11 bases in between. The CDR3 covers 15 residues. Germline assignment: CDR1 LGHNA and CDR2 YSLEER. The CDR3 nucleotides read TGCGCCAGCAGCCAAGATTCAGGGTCTGACTATGGCTACACCTTC. Translated: CASSQDSGSDYGYTF.

In regard to this clonotype: A much larger clonotype is one base distant, so this may be a read error. This CDR3 fails to terminate in the conserved phenylalanine or tryptophan, so it likely reflects a read error. The chain carries TRBV9 and TRBJ1-4; tentatively, D is TRBD1 (5 bases). The germline V gene encodes CDR1 SGDLS and CDR2 YYNGEE. The CDR3 length is 15 residues. Between the trimmed V and J ends, which lost 4 bases and 7 bases, there was a span of 17 bases. CDR3 sequence (DNA): TGTGCCAGCAGCCGAACGCGGGGGGTCGGTGAAAAACTGTTTTCT. It translates to CASSRTRGVGEKLFS.

This clonotype was found a few times. The V and J genes are TRBV6-5 and TRBJ2-1; 8 positions agree with TRBD2. Losses at the gene ends were 0 bases for V and 6 bases for J; bases not matched to a gene: 4. This CDR3 comprises 15 residues. The germline CDR1 and CDR2 sequences are MNHEY and SVGAGI. The CDR3 loop reads CASSYSGGGTNEQFF. The CDR3 DNA reads TGTGCCAGCAGTTACTCGGGCGGGGGGACCAATGAGCAGTTCTTC.

A remark on this clonotype: This could be a read error, since a much larger clone is one nucleotide away. The chain recombines TRBV20-1 with TRBJ2-7, with D tentatively TRBD1 or TRBD2 (5 bases each). This CDR3 has 15 amino acids. Per germline, CDR1 DFQATT and CDR2 SNEGSKA (reference sequence). In DNA, the CDR3 is TGCAGTGCTAGGAACCGGGGCGTTGGCTCCTACAAGCAGTACTTC. Its translation: CSARNRGVGSYKQYF.

This rearrangement joins TRBV4-2 to TRBJ2-7; D call uncertain. The CDR3 has 15 residues. V was pared by 1 base and J by 6 bases, with 16 bases between. Germline CDR1 is LGHNA and CDR2 is YNFKEQ. The CDR3 nucleotides are TGTGCCAGCAGCCAAGTAATTTCACAGTACAGCGAGCAGTACTTC. It codes for CASSQVISQYSEQYF.

Many counts were recorded for this clonotype. The V and J genes are TRBV13 and TRBJ2-1; 8 positions agree with TRBD1. CDR3 length: 14 amino acids. V gave up 5 bases and J gave up 9 bases; unmatched junction bases: 9. CDR1 and CDR2 (germline): PRHDT, FYEKMQ (reference sequence). This chain's CDR3 is CASSPQDRAGEQFF. In DNA, the CDR3 is TGTGCCAGCAGCCCACAGGACAGGGCCGGTGAGCAGTTCTTC.

This clonotype appeared many times. The chain has TRBV29-1 and TRBJ1-1, with unresolved D. V was cut by 4 bases and J by 8 bases, with 8 bases left in between. The germline CDR1 and CDR2 sequences are SQVTM and ANQGSEA. The length of the CDR3 is 10 residues. Written as DNA, the CDR3 is TGCAGCGTTGTTCGTAAGGAAGCTTTCTTT. It codes for CSVVRKEAFF. The full variable domain, its missing parts supplied by reference TRBV29-1 and TRBJ1-1, is SAVISQKPSRDICQRGTSLTIQCQVDSQVTMMFWYRQQPGQSLTLIATANQGSEATYESGFVIDKFPISRPNLTFSTLTVSNMSPEDSSIYLCSVVRKEAFFGQGTRLTVV.

This chain links TRBV27 with TRBJ2-7; TRBD2 matches at 13 bases. With V trimmed by 5 bases and J by 10 bases, 5 bases remained unmatched. Germline CDR1 is MNHEY and CDR2 is SMNVEV (reference sequence). There are 13 residues in the CDR3. CDR3 DNA: TGTGCCAGCAGTATCGGGACTAGCGGGATTCAGTACTTC. Its translation: CASSIGTSGIQYF.

J is TRBJ2-1 and V is TRBV24-1; 8 nucleotides line up with TRBD2. V was pared by 9 bases and J by 6 bases, with 6 bases of the junction left unmatched. CDR3 length: 13 residues. Germline CDR1 KGHDR, CDR2 SFDVKD. CDR3 in amino acids: CATGSGSFNEQFF. Written as DNA, the CDR3 is TGTGCCACCGGGAGCGGGAGTTTCAATGAGCAGTTCTTC.

This clonotype was seen repeatedly, ten times or more. The rearrangement uses TRBV7-4 and TRBJ2-3; 7 bases align to TRBD1. The V gene's germline CDR1 is SGHVT and CDR2 SQSDAQ. The CDR3 length is 16 residues. V lost 7 bases and J lost 2; bases outside the gene matches: 12. Here the CDR3 reads CASNLLGQDNTDTQYF. The CDR3 DNA sequence: TGTGCCAGCAACCTACTAGGACAGGATAACACAGATACGCAGTATTTT.

This clonotype was seen many times. The chain recombines TRBV29-1 with TRBJ1-1; a possible D gene is TRBD1 (6 bases). CDR1 is SQVTM, CDR2 ANQGSEA, per germline. CDR3 size: 12 residues. V lost 3 bases to trimming and J lost 3 bases, with 8 bases between them. In DNA form, the CDR3 reads TGCAGCGTTGAGGACAGAGACACTGAAGCTTTCTTT. It translates to CSVEDRDTEAFF.

Ten or more counts support this clonotype. The genes are TRBV6-1 and TRBJ2-5; no definite D call. The V end lost 7 bases, the J end lost 3 bases, and 3 bases lay between the germline ends. Germline CDR1 is MNHNS and CDR2 is SASEGT. The CDR3 sequence is 10 residues long. In DNA form, the CDR3 reads TGTGCCAGCATAGAAGAGACCCAGTACTTC. Translation gives CASIEETQYF.

V usage is TRBV5-4 and J usage is TRBJ2-7; the D gene could be TRBD1 or TRBD2 (6 bases each). The ends were cut back, 2 bases at V and 5 bases at J, with 17 bases in the middle. The CDR3 sequence is 15 residues long. Germline V gene data show CDR1 as SGHNT and CDR2 as YYREEE (reference sequence). This CDR3 reads CASSLGGPSIHEQYF. The CDR3, as DNA: TGTGCCAGCAGCTTAGGGGGGCCTAGCATACACGAGCAGTACTTC.